A single sample gave rise to the 17 T cell receptor beta chains below, sequenced in a study of CD8 T cells in ankylosing spondylitis. Study outcomes and limitations: Typical of ankylosing spondylitis blood, it appeared, was a TCR beta motif of several highly homologous variants.

No antigen has been assigned to these receptors. In TCRdb, the 5' RACE reads were re-called with MiXCR into one record per CDR3 protein. The repertoire holds 750,000 to 850,000 distinct CDR3 sequences, about an eighth seen once, with more than 0.5% in the top ten. Sequencing was carried out using blood, either unsorted or a sorted T cell fraction (not recorded which). The receptor set was obtained from a male donor with ankylosing spondylitis.

This clonotype has more than one count but fewer than ten. The genes are TRBV5-4 and TRBJ2-5, with D perhaps TRBD2 (6 bases). The CDR3 loop spans 14 amino acids. Germline V lookup: CDR1 SGHNT, CDR2 YYREEE (reference sequence). Trimming cost V 4 bases and J 1 base, with 11 bases left between them. CDR3 sequence (DNA): TGTGCCAGCAGCGCCCGGGGGACCCAAGAGACCCAGTACTTC. Protein: CASSARGTQETQYF.

The V call is TRBV4-2, the J call TRBJ2-3; 15 bases agree with TRBD2. Unmatched junction bases numbered 5, after V lost 0 bases and J lost 1 base. This CDR3 has 19 residues. The V gene's germline CDR1 is LGHNA and CDR2 YNFKEQ. DNA of the CDR3: TGTGCCAGCAGCCAAGAAGGACTAGCGGGGGGGATCGGCACAGATACGCAGTATTTT. Translation gives CASSQEGLAGGIGTDTQYF.

This clonotype has more than one count but fewer than ten. V and J are TRBV5-1 and TRBJ2-1; TRBD2 matches 8 bases. Germline V gene data show CDR1 as SGHRS and CDR2 as YFSETQ. The CDR3 is 15 amino acids. J lost 4 bases, V lost 4 bases, and 7 bases had no gene match. CDR3 region: CASSVLAGPYNEQFF. The DNA for the CDR3 is TGCGCCAGCAGCGTATTAGCGGGACCTTACAATGAGCAGTTCTTC.

This clonotype was seen repeatedly, ten times or more. J is TRBJ2-5 and V is TRBV10-3; D unresolved. V lost 4 bases and J lost 2, with 11 bases in between. The CDR3 covers 14 residues. Per the germline V gene, CDR1 is ENHRY and CDR2 is SYGVKD. In nucleotides, the CDR3 is TGTGCCATCAGTGGCGACTCTAGTCAAGAGACCCAGTACTTC. Residues: CAISGDSSQETQYF.

There are many counts of this clonotype. The genes are TRBV14 and TRBJ1-1; D unclear. Looked up from germline, CDR1 is SGHDN and CDR2 is FVKESK. The CDR3 loop spans 15 amino acids. Between the trimmed V and J ends, which lost 5 bases and 5 bases, there was a span of 18 bases. The CDR3 reads CASSSSRAVRTEAFF. CDR3 nucleotides: TGTGCCAGCAGCTCATCGAGGGCAGTACGGACTGAAGCTTTCTTT. Full variable domain (remainder filled in from reference TRBV14 and TRBJ1-1): EAGVTQFPSHSVIEKGQTVTLRCDPISGHDNLYWYRRVMGKEIKFLLHFVKESKQDESGMPNNRFLAERTGGTYSTLKVQPAELEDSGVYFCASSSSRAVRTEAFFGQGTRLTVV.

The chain is built from TRBV6-2 or TRBV6-3 and TRBJ2-5, with D possibly being TRBD2 (5 bases). In germline, CDR1 is MNHEY, CDR2 SVGEGT. Deletions cut 4 bases from V and 2 bases from J, with 14 bases between. The CDR3 is 15 residues long. This chain's CDR3 is CASSSPASGQETQYF. CDR3 nucleotide sequence: TGTGCCAGCAGTTCCCCAGCGTCGGGGCAAGAGACCCAGTACTTC.

This clonotype was counted between two and nine times. The chain uses TRBV6-1 and TRBJ1-1; D gene uncertain. CDR1 is MNHNS, CDR2 SASEGT, per germline. The CDR3 spans 14 residues. Trimming removed 10 bases at V and 0 bases at J, with 15 bases between. The DNA for the CDR3 is TGTGCCACCCTGTCTTTCCGGATGAACACTGAAGCTTTCTTT. Protein product: CATLSFRMNTEAFF.

The chain is built from TRBV20-1 and TRBJ2-6, with D possibly being TRBD1 (5 bases). CDR3 size: 16 residues. Trimming took off 0 bases at V and 2 bases at J, with 11 bases between the two ends. Germline V lookup: CDR1 DFQATT, CDR2 SNEGSKA (reference sequence). The CDR3: CSARDDSKTGANVLTF. The CDR3 DNA reads as TGCAGTGCTAGAGACGACAGCAAGACTGGGGCCAACGTCCTGACTTTC.

This clonotype was counted a few times. This chain links TRBV12-3 or TRBV12-4 with TRBJ1-2; D gene ambiguous. V lost 3 bases to trimming and J lost 4 bases, with 9 bases between them. The CDR3 length is 13 residues. CDR3 in DNA: TGTGCCAGCAGTTTCTGGTCCCCCTATGGCTACACCTTC. Protein sequence: CASSFWSPYGYTF.

This clonotype occurred many times. The CDR3 spells CASSQDIGGYGYTF. The CDR3 DNA is TGCGCCAGCAGCCAAGATATTGGGGGCTATGGCTACACCTTC. The genes are TRBV4-3 and TRBJ1-2; possibly TRBD1 for D (5 bases). The length of the CDR3 is 14 residues. The germline V gene encodes CDR1 LGHNA and CDR2 YSLEER. V shed 0 bases and J shed 4 bases, with 9 bases lying between them.

The genes are TRBV20-1 and TRBJ2-2; D might be TRBD2 (5 bases). Trimming removed 4 bases from V and 8 bases from J, with 14 bases in between. The CDR3 totals 13 residues. Germline V gene data show CDR1 as DFQATT and CDR2 as SNEGSKA (reference sequence). The CDR3 DNA is TGCAGTGCTACTAGCCCCCTGAGAGGGGAGCTGTTTTTT. Translated, it gives CSATSPLRGELFF.

The rearrangement joins TRBV29-1 to TRBJ1-2; D might be TRBD1 (5 bases). V was clipped by 4 bases and J by 6 bases, with 12 bases between them. Germline V gene data show CDR1 as SQVTM and CDR2 as ANQGSEA. This CDR3 contains 12 residues. CDR3 residues: CSVVLGRHGYTF. The CDR3 nucleotides are TGCAGCGTTGTACTGGGACGACATGGCTACACCTTC.

This clonotype showed up just a few times. The CDR3 region is CASTYWDRPYEQYF. CDR3 in DNA: TGTGCCAGCACCTATTGGGACAGGCCCTACGAGCAGTACTTC. The V gene is TRBV28, the J gene TRBJ2-7; 8 nucleotides align to TRBD1. Germline CDR1 reads MDHEN; CDR2 reads SYDVKM. Losses at the gene ends were 7 bases for V and 2 bases for J; bases not matched to a gene: 7. There are 14 residues in the CDR3.

The chain has TRBV29-1 and TRBJ2-5, with 12 positions matching TRBD2. Trimming removed 4 bases from V and 0 bases from J; junction bases left unmatched: 3. Per the germline V gene, CDR1 is SQVTM and CDR2 is ANQGSEA. CDR3 size: 15 residues. CDR3 DNA: TGCAGCGTTGCTGGACTAGCGGGGTACCAAGAGACCCAGTACTTC. The encoded protein is CSVAGLAGYQETQYF.

The V call is TRBV20-1, the J call TRBJ1-2; maybe TRBD1 (5 bases). CDR1 DFQATT and CDR2 SNEGSKA come from the germline V gene (reference sequence). The CDR3 length is 14 residues. V was shortened by 0 bases and J by 7 bases, with 15 bases between the two germline ends. The CDR3 is CSARDIKRGGGYTF. DNA of the CDR3: TGCAGTGCTAGAGATATTAAGAGGGGCGGTGGCTACACCTTC.

This clonotype was found many times. V usage is TRBV9 and J usage is TRBJ1-1, with D hard to call. The V and J ends lost 0 bases and 1 base respectively, with 7 bases between them. The length of the CDR3 is 14 residues. From germline, CDR1 is SGDLS and CDR2 YYNGEE. The CDR3 protein is CASSVEGRNTEAFF. CDR3 bases: TGTGCCAGCAGCGTAGAAGGAAGGAACACTGAAGCTTTCTTT.

This clonotype was found many times. This chain joins TRBV20-1 and TRBJ1-1, with 8 bases aligning to TRBD1. Trimming cost V 6 bases and J 8 bases; bases outside gene matches: 11. CDR1 is DFQATT, CDR2 SNEGSKA, per germline (reference sequence). This CDR3 is 13 amino acids long. Written as DNA, the CDR3 is TGCAGTGCCCTGGACAGGGACCGGACAGAAGCTTTCTTT. It is translated as CSALDRDRTEAFF.